Shown below are 7 T cell receptor beta chains from a single sample sequenced in a study of cytomegalovirus exposure and HLA in healthy donors. PCR used 60 Vbeta primers and 13 Jbeta primers. Here immunoSEQ multiplex PCR was the method, and the copy in TCRdb shows in-frame clones only, minus some. This table holds approximately 200,000 clones, 75% to 90% found once. The sample taken for sequencing was PBMCs. The receptor set was obtained from a woman between 45 and 65 years old in good health and CMV-seropositive.

V usage is TRBV11-2 and J usage is TRBJ1-2; 7 bases are a match to TRBD1. The ends lost 5 bases at V and 9 bases at J; junction bases unmatched: 15. Looked up from germline, CDR1 is SGHAT and CDR2 is FQNNGV. The CDR3 has 15 residues. The CDR3 sequence: CASSALQGSFLSYTF. CDR3 coding DNA: TGTGCCAGCAGCGCCTTACAGGGGAGTTTTTTGAGCTACACCTTC.

As to this clone: An end of the junction does not agree with germline; a read error may underlie this. This chain links TRBV5-4 with TRBJ2-6, with a weak D call TRBD1 (5 bases). The CDR3 totals 17 residues. Germline V gene lookup returns CDR1 SGHNT and CDR2 YYREEE (reference sequence). As DNA, the CDR3 is TGTGCCAGCAGCCGTGGATCGCTAGTGGCTGGGGCCAACGGCCTGACTTTC. Residues: CASSRGSLVAGANGLTF.

The chain combines TRBV2 with TRBJ1-6; 7 nucleotides line up with TRBD1. Trimming at V came to 3 bases and at J to 9 bases, leaving 5 bases not matched to a gene. The CDR3 totals 14 residues. The germline gives CDR1 SNHLY, CDR2 FYNNEI. The CDR3 DNA follows: TGTGCCAGCAGTGAGAGGTCAGGGGGTTCACCCCTCCACTTT. Translation gives CASSERSGGSPLHF.

The sample holds a few counts of this clone. V usage is TRBV29-1 and J usage is TRBJ2-1, with 11 nucleotides matching TRBD1. V lost 5 bases, J lost 6 bases, and 6 bases stayed unmatched. CDR3 length equals 14 residues. CDR1 is SQVTM and CDR2 is ANQGSEA in the germline V gene. The chain's CDR3 is CSVTGTGGVNEQFF. The DNA for the CDR3 is TGCAGCGTTACCGGGACAGGGGGAGTCAATGAGCAGTTCTTC.

CDR3 residues: CASSRMTGDPYYEQYF. The CDR3 DNA is TGTGCCAGCAGCCGGATGACAGGGGACCCCTACTACGAGCAGTACTTC. This chain links TRBV5-4 with TRBJ2-7, with 8 positions matching TRBD1. Trimming cost V 4 bases and J 3 bases; bases outside gene matches: 12. This CDR3 region has 16 residues. CDR1 is SGHNT, CDR2 YYREEE, per germline (reference sequence). The full variable domain, with the rest looked up from reference TRBV5-4 and TRBJ2-7, is ETGVTQSPTHLIKTRGQQVTLRCSSQSGHNTVSWYQQALGQGPQFIFQYYREEENGRGNFPPRFSGLQFPNYSSELNVNALELDDSALYLCASSRMTGDPYYEQYFGPGTRLTVT.

This chain uses TRBV29-1 with TRBJ1-1, with D perhaps TRBD1 (6 bases). Germline CDR1 SQVTM, CDR2 ANQGSEA. This CDR3 contains 13 residues. V lost 7 bases to trimming and J lost 0 bases, with 12 bases between them. The CDR3 here is CSAEDSLNTEAFF. The CDR3 coding sequence is TGCAGCGCCGAGGACAGCTTGAACACTGAAGCTTTCTTT.

This chain links TRBV10-1 with TRBJ1-4; 7 bases are shared with TRBD1. The germline V gene encodes CDR1 WNHNN and CDR2 SYGVQD (reference sequence). The CDR3 contains 13 residues. V lost 4 bases, J lost 5 bases, and 1 base stayed unmatched. In nucleotides, the CDR3 is TGCGCCAGCAGTGCGACAGGGAATGAAAAACTGTTTTTT. It specifies CASSATGNEKLFF.